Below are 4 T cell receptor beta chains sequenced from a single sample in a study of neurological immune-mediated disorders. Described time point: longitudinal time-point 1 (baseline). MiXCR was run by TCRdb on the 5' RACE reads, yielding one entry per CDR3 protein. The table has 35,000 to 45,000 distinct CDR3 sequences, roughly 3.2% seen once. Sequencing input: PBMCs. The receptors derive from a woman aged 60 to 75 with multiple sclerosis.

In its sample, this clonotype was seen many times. CDR3 residues: CSVATGNAGYTF. CDR3 sequence (DNA): TGCAGCGTTGCCACAGGGAACGCTGGCTACACCTTC. The rearrangement joins TRBV29-1 to TRBJ1-2; a possible D gene is TRBD1 (6 bases). The CDR3 runs 12 residues. From germline, CDR1 is SQVTM and CDR2 ANQGSEA. With 4 bases removed from V and 7 bases from J, the gap between germline ends came to 13 bases.

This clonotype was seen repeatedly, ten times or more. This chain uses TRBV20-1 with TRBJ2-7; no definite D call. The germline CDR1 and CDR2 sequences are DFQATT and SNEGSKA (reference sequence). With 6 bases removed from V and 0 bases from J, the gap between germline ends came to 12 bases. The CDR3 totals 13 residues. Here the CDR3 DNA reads TGCAGTGCCCCGGACGTGAGCTCCTACGAGCAGTACTTC. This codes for CSAPDVSSYEQYF.

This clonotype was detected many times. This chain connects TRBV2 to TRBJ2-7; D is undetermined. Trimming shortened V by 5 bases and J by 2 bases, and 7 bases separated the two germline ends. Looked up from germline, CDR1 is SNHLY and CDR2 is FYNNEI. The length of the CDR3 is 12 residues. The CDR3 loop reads CASSYLAYEQYF. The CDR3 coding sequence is TGTGCCAGCAGTTATCTAGCCTACGAGCAGTACTTC.

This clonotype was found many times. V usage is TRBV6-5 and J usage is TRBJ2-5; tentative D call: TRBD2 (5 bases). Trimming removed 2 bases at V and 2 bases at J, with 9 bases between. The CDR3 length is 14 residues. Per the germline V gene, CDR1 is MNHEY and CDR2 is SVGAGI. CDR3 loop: CASSYVGKQETQYF. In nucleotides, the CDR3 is TGTGCCAGCAGTTACGTCGGGAAACAAGAGACCCAGTACTTC.